This T cell receptor beta chain was identified during a study of Ad26.COV2.S vaccination and SARS-CoV-2 variants. Whole-study results and caveats: Breadth of non-spike TCRs did not differ between vaccinees and placebo recipients. People given the vaccine had a wider spike-specific TCR breadth than placebo recipients did.

CDR1 is MNHEY, CDR2 SVGAGI, per germline. The CDR3 runs to 14 residues. Between the trimmed V and J ends, which lost 2 bases and 1 base, there was a span of 8 bases. Only one count was recorded for this clone. Its antigen is unknown. The method was immunoSEQ multiplex PCR; TCRdb's version includes in-frame clones alone and lacks a portion of them. The sample yields 120,000 to 150,000 clones, just over 85% seen once. The rearrangement joins TRBV6-5 to TRBJ1-1; D ambiguous. This receptor was identified in a human donor who had recovered from COVID-19. Here the sequenced sample was peripheral blood, taken after recovery from COVID-19. The CDR3 coding sequence is TGTGCCAGCAGTTACCAGTGGTGGAACACTGAAGCTTTCTTT. It encodes CASSYQWWNTEAFF.